Described below is a single TCR beta chain sequence and its context. J was trimmed by 2 bases and V by 4 bases; bases with no gene match: 2. The V gene's germline CDR1 is SGHDN and CDR2 FVKESK. The CDR3 is 14 residues long. These data come from a study of blood T cell repertoires in COVID-19. Background on the study: Both acute and convalescent COVID-19 samples were obtained from the United States, Italy and Spain.

Original methodology: Amplified reference gene primers provided the basis for estimating nucleated cell counts. TCRdb keeps only in-frame clones here, not all; method: immunoSEQ multiplex PCR. From that table come the V and J calls and clone size; the DNA was used to work out D and trimming. The sample has 120,000 or so clones; around 88% are singletons. V gene TRBV14 combines with J gene TRBJ2-1; TRBD2 matches at 7 bases. Sequencing used peripheral blood. The clonotype originates from a man older than 75 with active or convalescent COVID-19. The CDR3 spells CASSPGTTYNEQFF. The CDR3 DNA is TGTGCCAGCAGCCCAGGGACTACCTACAATGAGCAGTTCTTC.